This paragraph reports one T cell receptor beta chain. Antigen unknown. This sample stems from a study of vaccination and CD4 T cells after COVID-19. On the study more broadly: Investigators took post-vaccine samples a median roughly 73 days after dose two, within a range of 14 to 241. Regarding the study as a whole: From a median of about 20 to 40, SARS-CoV-2-reactive clonotypes increased, though not significantly.

Once obtained from cultured CD4+ T cells, the DNA was sequenced using the Oncomine TCR Beta short-read assay. Genomic DNA was isolated from CD4+ T cells that had been cultured. One entry per CDR3 protein results from TCRdb running MiXCR on the PCR reads. The sample holds approximately 19,000 distinct CDR3 sequences, around 48% seen once. V was shortened by 5 bases and J by 0 bases, with 14 bases between the two germline ends. Germline V gene sequence: CDR1 MNHEY, CDR2 SVGEGT. The CDR3 runs to 16 residues. Specified treatment: roughly 10-day PBMC culture with coronavirus spike peptide pools or control peptides (ViraFEST assay). Via ViraFEST, peptide pools expanded antigen-specific T cells before TCR sequencing.

The receptor was isolated from a human donor who had recovered from COVID-19. Source: CD4+ T cells from blood, cultured in vitro, taken before SARS-CoV-2 vaccination. The rearrangement links TRBV6-2 or TRBV6-3 to TRBJ2-1, with a tentative D call TRBD2 (5 bases). The CDR3 DNA follows: TGTGCCAGCAGTCCAAGCATAGCGATCTCCTACAATGAGCAGTTCTTC. Encoded protein: CASSPSIAISYNEQFF.